A selection of T cell receptor beta chains follows, all from one sample in a study of T cell responses to AZD1222 COVID-19 vaccine. Produced via immunoSEQ multiplex PCR; TCRdb's table is partial and in-frame only. The table shows approximately 120,000 clones, with about 85% occurring only once. The sample consisted of peripheral blood, taken 28 days after the second AZD1222 dose. These receptors were taken from an adult who received the AZD1222 COVID-19 vaccine. Both conserved end residues are part of each CDR3. A D gene is named only where the DNA matches it firmly. Rows may omit the clone size; those that give it use once, few, many or a size class.

.,TRBV14,13,.,TRBJ1-2,CASSPTVNYGYTF,TGTGCCAGCAGTCCGACAGTTAACTATGGCTACACCTTC
.,TRBV27,16,.,TRBJ1-4,CASRKTGTNLNEKLFF,TGTGCCAGCAGAAAAACCGGGACTAATCTGAATGAAAAACTGTTTTTT
.,TRBV19,15,.,TRBJ2-3,CASRPDTRGTDTQYF,TGTGCCAGTAGGCCTGACACACGGGGCACAGATACGCAGTATTTT
.,TRBV30,12,.,TRBJ1-1,CAWRLGSPEAFF,TGTGCCTGGAGGCTAGGTTCCCCCGAAGCTTTCTTT
.,TRBV5-4,13,.,TRBJ1-5,CASSRGHNQPQHF,TGTGCCAGCAGCCGGGGACACAATCAGCCCCAGCATTTT
.,TRBV2,15,.,TRBJ1-2,CASRPTGRETYGYTF,TGTGCCAGCAGACCGACCGGACGGGAGACCTATGGCTACACCTTC
once,TRBV5-6,14,.,TRBJ2-7,CASRGEGETYEQYF,TGTGCCAGCCGCGGGGAGGGGGAAACCTACGAGCAGTACTTC
.,TRBV28,15,.,TRBJ1-2,CASSLGGAGDYGYTF,TGTGCCAGCAGTCTAGGGGGGGCGGGAGACTATGGCTACACCTTC
.,TRBV7-2,14,.,TRBJ2-7,CASSLGAGAYEQYF,TGTGCCAGCAGCTTGGGGGCAGGGGCCTACGAGCAGTACTTC
.,TRBV28,13,.,TRBJ2-6,CASGDSGANVLTF,TGTGCCAGCGGGGATTCTGGGGCCAACGTCCTGACTTTC
.,TRBV7-2,15,TRBD2,TRBJ2-3,CASRRLADTTDTQYF,TGTGCCAGCAGACGACTAGCGGATACCACAGATACGCAGTATTTT
few,TRBV7-6,13,.,TRBJ1-1,CASSRQQNTEAFF,TGTGCCAGCAGTCGACAGCAGAACACTGAAGCTTTCTTT
few,TRBV11-2,14,.,TRBJ2-1,CASSQRRQAVDGFF,TGTGCCAGCAGCCAAAGGAGGCAGGCCGTTGATGGGTTCTTC
.,TRBV14,16,TRBD1,TRBJ1-2,CASSQGDRLSNYGYTF,TGTGCCAGCAGCCAAGGGGACAGATTGTCTAACTATGGCTACACCTTC
.,TRBV9,14,.,TRBJ1-1,CASSVDQANTEAFF,TGTGCCAGCAGCGTAGATCAGGCGAACACTGAAGCTTTCTTT
.,TRBV28,15,TRBD1,TRBJ1-2,CASSTLDRGGYGYTF,TGTGCCAGCAGCACCCTTGACAGGGGCGGCTATGGCTACACCTTC
.,TRBV7-2,16,.,TRBJ2-3,CASSKPRGPPVYTQYF,TGTGCCAGCAGCAAGCCCCGGGGCCCTCCCGTTTATACGCAGTATTTT
.,TRBV11-2,14,.,TRBJ1-5,CASSPGGSDRPQHF,TGTGCCAGCAGCCCGGGGGGGTCGGATCGGCCCCAGCATTTT
.,TRBV11-3,13,TRBD1,TRBJ2-7,CASSLRQGYEQYF,TGTGCCAGCAGCCTAAGACAGGGGTACGAGCAGTACTTC
.,TRBV2,10,.,TRBJ1-1,CASSVGEAFF,TGTGCCAGCAGTGTGGGTGAAGCTTTCTTT
.,TRBV7-2,13,.,TRBJ1-2,CASSRLDSYGYTF,TGTGCCAGCAGCCGCCTGGACAGCTATGGCTACACCTTC
.,TRBV7-2,15,TRBD1,TRBJ1-2,CASIPLDRGDYGYTF,TGTGCCAGCATCCCCCTGGACAGGGGAGACTATGGCTACACCTTC
.,TRBV29-1,13,.,TRBJ1-3,CSVESGGGNTIYF,TGCAGCGTTGAATCTGGGGGCGGAAACACCATATATTTT
.,TRBV21-1,17,.,TRBJ2-7,CASSKDPSGTGVNEQYF,TGTGCCAGCAGCAAAGACCCTAGTGGGACAGGGGTAAACGAGCAGTACTTC
.,TRBV19,13,TRBD1,TRBJ1-1,CASGDRGYTEAFF,TGTGCCAGTGGTGACAGGGGGTACACTGAAGCTTTCTTT
.,TRBV7-6,15,.,TRBJ2-5,CASSILGHRQETQYF,TGTGCCAGCAGCATCCTTGGACACCGGCAAGAGACCCAGTACTTC
once,TRBV6-5,14,.,TRBJ2-7,CASSFWTASGEQYF,TGTGCCAGCAGTTTCTGGACAGCCTCGGGCGAGCAGTACTTC
.,TRBV3-1/TRBV3-2,13,.,TRBJ2-1,CASSPHSRGEQFF,TGTGCCAGCAGCCCGCACTCTAGAGGTGAGCAGTTCTTC
.,TRBV7-9,12,.,TRBJ1-5,CAGRVGNQPQHF,TGTGCCGGCAGGGTAGGCAATCAGCCCCAGCATTTT
once,TRBV12-3/TRBV12-4,11,.,TRBJ2-5,CASSLQETQYF,TGTGCCAGCAGTCTCCAAGAGACCCAGTACTTC
.,TRBV5-4,16,.,TRBJ1-1,CASSLAEGIQATEAFF,TGTGCCAGCAGCTTGGCCGAAGGGATTCAGGCCACTGAAGCTTTCTTT
.,TRBV28,13,TRBD1,TRBJ1-2,CASNTGARNGYTF,TGTGCCAGCAATACAGGGGCGAGGAATGGCTACACCTTC
once,TRBV6-2/TRBV6-3,13,.,TRBJ1-3,CASSYSSGRFIYF,TGTGCCAGCAGTTACTCGTCGGGAAGGTTTATATATTTT
.,TRBV28,12,.,TRBJ1-1,CASRSRRTEAFF,TGTGCCAGCAGGTCAAGGCGAACTGAAGCTTTCTTT
.,TRBV15,16,.,TRBJ2-1,CATSRVAWSSYNEQFF,TGTGCCACCAGCAGAGTAGCTTGGAGCTCCTACAATGAGCAGTTCTTC
.,TRBV6-2/TRBV6-3,16,.,TRBJ2-2,CASSSPGTSATGELFF,TGTGCCAGCAGTTCCCCAGGGACCTCCGCAACCGGGGAGCTGTTTTTT
few,TRBV5-1,13,.,TRBJ1-1,CASRVGGNTEAFF,TGCGCCAGCAGGGTGGGGGGGAACACTGAAGCTTTCTTT
.,TRBV15,18,TRBD2,TRBJ2-1,CATSRGGLAGILYNEQFF,TGTGCCACCAGCAGGGGCGGACTAGCGGGGATACTCTACAATGAGCAGTTCTTC
.,TRBV5-4,16,TRBD1,TRBJ1-1,CASSPGQGARDTEAFF,TGTGCCAGCAGCCCCGGACAGGGGGCGAGGGACACTGAAGCTTTCTTT
.,TRBV10-3,15,TRBD1,TRBJ2-7,CAISEGTGGDYEQYF,TGTGCCATCAGTGAGGGAACAGGGGGTGATTACGAGCAGTACTTC
.,TRBV4-1,14,.,TRBJ2-4,CASSQDGQMDIQYF,TGCGCCAGCAGCCAAGATGGGCAGATGGACATTCAGTACTTC
.,TRBV19,14,.,TRBJ2-3,CASSTPSSTDTQYF,TGTGCCAGTAGTACGCCGTCTAGCACAGATACGCAGTATTTT
.,TRBV3-1/TRBV3-2,14,.,TRBJ1-2,CASSPDTDGGGYTF,TGTGCCAGCAGCCCGGACACCGATGGGGGCGGCTACACCTTC
.,TRBV19,15,TRBD1,TRBJ2-3,CASREGQGTRDTQYF,TGTGCCAGTAGGGAGGGACAGGGAACTCGAGATACGCAGTATTTT
once,TRBV27,16,.,TRBJ2-7,CASSTATAISSYEQYF,TGTGCCAGCAGTACCGCGACAGCGATCAGCTCCTACGAGCAGTACTTC
few,TRBV5-6,14,TRBD1,TRBJ2-1,CASSFPGGNNEQFF,TGTGCCAGCAGCTTTCCAGGGGGTAACAATGAGCAGTTCTTC
.,TRBV6-5,13,.,TRBJ2-4,CASRRTGADIQYF,TGTGCCAGCAGGCGAACCGGGGCGGACATTCAGTACTTC
.,TRBV2,18,TRBD1,TRBJ1-4,CASSEAGTGFSFGEKLFF,TGTGCCAGCAGTGAAGCCGGGACAGGGTTTTCGTTCGGTGAAAAACTGTTTTTT
once,TRBV3-1/TRBV3-2,14,.,TRBJ1-2,CASSQDGTTGGYTF,TGTGCCAGCAGCCAAGACGGGACAACGGGAGGCTACACCTTC
.,TRBV20-1,13,.,TRBJ2-7,CSASSDRTYEQYF,TGCAGTGCTAGTTCGGACAGAACCTACGAGCAGTACTTC
few,TRBV5-8,15,.,TRBJ2-7,CASSLTGRRIYEQYF,TGTGCCAGCAGCTTAACAGGGAGACGTATATACGAGCAGTACTTC
.,TRBV7-2,13,.,TRBJ2-3,CASSPSWGDTQYF,TGTGCCAGCAGCCCCTCATGGGGGGATACGCAGTATTTT
.,TRBV10-1,15,TRBD1,TRBJ1-2,CASSESDRGWNGYTF,TGCGCCAGCAGTGAGTCTGACAGGGGGTGGAATGGCTACACCTTC
.,TRBV13,12,.,TRBJ1-1,CASSHLGGGAFF,TGTGCCAGCAGCCACCTCGGGGGTGGGGCTTTCTTT
.,TRBV18,16,TRBD1,TRBJ2-7,CASSPASGQGAYEQYF,TGTGCCAGCTCACCCGCCAGTGGGCAGGGGGCCTACGAGCAGTACTTC
.,TRBV7-2,15,TRBD2,TRBJ2-5,CASSSSGGAQETQYF,TGTGCCAGCAGTAGTAGCGGGGGGGCACAAGAGACCCAGTACTTC
.,TRBV6-5,14,.,TRBJ1-3,CANRRWGSGNTIYF,TGTGCCAACAGACGGTGGGGCTCTGGAAACACCATATATTTT
.,TRBV5-6,16,TRBD1,TRBJ2-5,CASSFSLGTAQETQYF,TGTGCCAGCAGCTTCTCCCTCGGGACAGCCCAAGAGACCCAGTACTTC
.,TRBV20-1,11,.,TRBJ2-1,CSAPKVHEQFF,TGCAGTGCCCCCAAAGTCCATGAGCAGTTCTTC